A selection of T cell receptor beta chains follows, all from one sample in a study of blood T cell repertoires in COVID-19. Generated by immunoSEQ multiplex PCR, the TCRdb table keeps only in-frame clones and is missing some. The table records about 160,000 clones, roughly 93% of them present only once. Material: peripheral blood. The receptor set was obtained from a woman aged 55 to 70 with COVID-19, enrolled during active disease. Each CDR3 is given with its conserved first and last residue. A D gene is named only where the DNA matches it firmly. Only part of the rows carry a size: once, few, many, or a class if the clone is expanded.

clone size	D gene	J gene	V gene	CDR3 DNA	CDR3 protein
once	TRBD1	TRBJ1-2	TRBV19	TGTGCCGCCTCCCGAGACAGGGTCGGCTACACCTTC	CAASRDRVGYTF
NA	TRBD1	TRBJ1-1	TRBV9	TGTGCCAGCAGCCCCAGGGGGGCCGGGGACACTGAAGCTTTCTTT	CASSPRGAGDTEAFF
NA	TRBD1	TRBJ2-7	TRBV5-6	TGTGCCAGCAGCTTGGGGGACAGGACCCTAACCTACGAGCAGTACTTC	CASSLGDRTLTYEQYF
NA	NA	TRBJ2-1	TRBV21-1	TGTGCCAGCAGCAAAGGCGGGACAGGGGTCCGCGGAGAGCAGTTCTTC	CASSKGGTGVRGEQFF
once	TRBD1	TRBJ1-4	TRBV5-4	TGTGCCAGCAGCTTGGGACAGGGGAAGGGTGAAAAACTGTTTTTT	CASSLGQGKGEKLFF
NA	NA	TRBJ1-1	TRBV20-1	TGCAGTGCTAGTCCAGGGATAGTGATGACTGAAGCTTTCTTT	CSASPGIVMTEAFF
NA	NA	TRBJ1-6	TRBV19	TGTGCCAGTACCTCTTCCAAAGCACCGAATAATTCACCCCTCCACTTT	CASTSSKAPNNSPLHF
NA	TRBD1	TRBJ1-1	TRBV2	TGTGCCAGCAGGGACACTATCGACAGGGGCGCGGGTTCAGCTTTCTTT	CASRDTIDRGAGSAFF
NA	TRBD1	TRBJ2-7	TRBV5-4	TGTGCCAGCAGCTCGGGACAGGATTTCTACGAGCAGTACTTC	CASSSGQDFYEQYF
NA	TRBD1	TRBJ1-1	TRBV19	TGTGCCAGTAGGGGACAGGCGGGGCGTGAAGCTTTCTTT	CASRGQAGREAFF
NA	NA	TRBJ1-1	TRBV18	TGTGCCAGCTCACTCGGTATCACAGAGAACACTGAAGCTTTCTTT	CASSLGITENTEAFF
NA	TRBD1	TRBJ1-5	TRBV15	TGTGCCACCAGCTCCACACTGGGACAGCGCAATCAGCCCCAGCATTTT	CATSSTLGQRNQPQHF
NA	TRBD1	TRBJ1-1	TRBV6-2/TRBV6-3	TGTGCCAGCAGTTTACCAGGACAGGGGGACACTGAAGCTTTCTTT	CASSLPGQGDTEAFF
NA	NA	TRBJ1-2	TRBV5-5	TGTGCCAGCAACCAGGAGGGCTATGGCTACACCTTC	CASNQEGYGYTF
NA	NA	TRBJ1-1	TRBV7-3	TGTGCCAGCAGCTACGCCCGGGGGAGTGAAGCTTTCTTT	CASSYARGSEAFF
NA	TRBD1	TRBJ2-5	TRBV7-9	TGTGCCAGCAGCCCGACAGGGTACACCCAGTACTTC	CASSPTGYTQYF
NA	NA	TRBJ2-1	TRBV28	TGTGCCAGCAGTTTTGCTGACAGGGAGGCGGGTGAGCAGTTCTTC	CASSFADREAGEQFF
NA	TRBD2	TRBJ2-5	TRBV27	TGTGCCAGCAGTCGCTCTCCGGCGGGGGGGGGAGAGACCCAGTACTTC	CASSRSPAGGGETQYF
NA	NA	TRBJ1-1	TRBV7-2	TGTGCCAGCAGCTCCTTCCAGGGGTCGGGCACTGAAGCTTTCTTT	CASSSFQGSGTEAFF
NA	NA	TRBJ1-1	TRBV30	TGTGCCTGGAGTGTACGGTCGGGGGTTTTGATGAACACTGAAGCTTTCTTT	CAWSVRSGVLMNTEAFF
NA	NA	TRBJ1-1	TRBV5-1	TGCGCCAGCAGCTTGGGCGCCCCAACTGAAGCTTTCTTT	CASSLGAPTEAFF
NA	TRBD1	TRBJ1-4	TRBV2	TGTGCCAGCGGAGCCGGGACAGGGGTGGGGACTAATGAAAAACTGTTTTTT	CASGAGTGVGTNEKLFF